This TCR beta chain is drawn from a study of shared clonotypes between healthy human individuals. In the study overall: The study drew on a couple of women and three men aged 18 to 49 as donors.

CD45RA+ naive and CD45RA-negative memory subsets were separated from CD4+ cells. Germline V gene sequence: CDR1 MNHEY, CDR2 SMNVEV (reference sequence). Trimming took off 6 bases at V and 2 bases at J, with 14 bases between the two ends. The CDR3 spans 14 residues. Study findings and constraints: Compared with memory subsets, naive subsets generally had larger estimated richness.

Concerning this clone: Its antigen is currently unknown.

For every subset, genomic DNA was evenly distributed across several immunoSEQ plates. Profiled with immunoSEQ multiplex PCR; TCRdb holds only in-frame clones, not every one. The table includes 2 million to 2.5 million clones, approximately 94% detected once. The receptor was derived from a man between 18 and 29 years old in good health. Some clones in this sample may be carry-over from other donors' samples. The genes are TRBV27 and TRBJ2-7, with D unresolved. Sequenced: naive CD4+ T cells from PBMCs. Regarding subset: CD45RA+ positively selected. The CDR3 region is CASSPRATTYEQYF. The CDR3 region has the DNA TGTGCCAGCAGCCCCCGGGCGACGACCTACGAGCAGTACTTC.